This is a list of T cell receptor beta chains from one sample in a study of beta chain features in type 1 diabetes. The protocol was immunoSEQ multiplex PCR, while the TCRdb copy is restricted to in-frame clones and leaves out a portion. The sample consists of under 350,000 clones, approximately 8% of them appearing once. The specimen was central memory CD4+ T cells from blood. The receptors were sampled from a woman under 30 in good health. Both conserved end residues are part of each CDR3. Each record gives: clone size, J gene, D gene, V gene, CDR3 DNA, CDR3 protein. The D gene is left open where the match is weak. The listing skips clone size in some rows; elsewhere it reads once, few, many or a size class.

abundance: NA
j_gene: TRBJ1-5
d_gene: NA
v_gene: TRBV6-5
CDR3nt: TGTGCCAGCAGTTACCCAGGACAGCCCCAGCATTTT
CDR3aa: CASSYPGQPQHF

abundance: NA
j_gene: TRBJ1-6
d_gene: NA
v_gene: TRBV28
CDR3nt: TGTGCCAGCAGAACTTCCCTAACTCCCCTCCACTTT
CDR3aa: CASRTSLTPLHF

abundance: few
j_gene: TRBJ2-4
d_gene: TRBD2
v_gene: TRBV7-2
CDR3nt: TGTGCCAGCAGCTTATCGGGGGGGACCGCCAAAAACATTCAGTACTTC
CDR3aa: CASSLSGGTAKNIQYF

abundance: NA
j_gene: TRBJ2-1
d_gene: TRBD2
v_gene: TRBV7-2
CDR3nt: TGTGCCAGCAGCTGGGGCGGGAGTAGGGATGAGCAGTTCTTC
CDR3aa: CASSWGGSRDEQFF

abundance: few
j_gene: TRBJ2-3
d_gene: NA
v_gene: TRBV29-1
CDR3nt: TGCAGCGGTGCCTCCCCCGGTGGCTCAGATACGCAGTATTTT
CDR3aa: CSGASPGGSDTQYF

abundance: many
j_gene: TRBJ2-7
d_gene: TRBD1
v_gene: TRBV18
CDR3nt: TGTGCCAGCTCTCAGACAGGGGGCCTGGTCGAGCAGTACTTC
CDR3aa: CASSQTGGLVEQYF

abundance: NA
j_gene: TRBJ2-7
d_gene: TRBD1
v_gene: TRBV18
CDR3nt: TGTGCCAGCTCACCGGGACAGAGCTCCTACGAGCAGTACTTC
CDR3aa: CASSPGQSSYEQYF

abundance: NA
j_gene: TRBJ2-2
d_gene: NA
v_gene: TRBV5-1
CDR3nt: TGCGCCAGCAGCCCAGATCAACCCCCCGGGGAGCTGTTTTTT
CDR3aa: CASSPDQPPGELFF

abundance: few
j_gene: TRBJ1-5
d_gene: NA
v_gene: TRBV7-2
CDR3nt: TGTGCCAGCAGCTTAGCTGGACTGGGAGGCAATCAGCCCCAGCATTTT
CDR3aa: CASSLAGLGGNQPQHF

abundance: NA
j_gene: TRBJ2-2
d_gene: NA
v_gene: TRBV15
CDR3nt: TGTGCCACCAGCGGGACGGAACACACCGGGGAGCTGTTTTTT
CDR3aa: CATSGTEHTGELFF

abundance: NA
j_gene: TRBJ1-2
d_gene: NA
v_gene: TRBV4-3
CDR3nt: TGCGCCAGCAGCCAAGATTTAACGGTTAACTATGGCTACACCTTC
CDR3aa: CASSQDLTVNYGYTF

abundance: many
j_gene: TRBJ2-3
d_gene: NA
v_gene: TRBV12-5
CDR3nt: TGTGCTAGTGGGCTGGCGGGTCCAGATACGCAGTATTTT
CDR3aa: CASGLAGPDTQYF

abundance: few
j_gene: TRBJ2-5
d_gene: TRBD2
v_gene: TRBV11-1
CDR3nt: TGTGCCAGCAGCTTAGGTCTCTCCCTGGACGGGGGGGCCCAGTACTTC
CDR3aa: CASSLGLSLDGGAQYF

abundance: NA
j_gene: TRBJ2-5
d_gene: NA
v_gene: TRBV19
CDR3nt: TGTGCCAGTAGTATAGTGCTTGGGAAGACCCAGTACTTC
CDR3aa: CASSIVLGKTQYF

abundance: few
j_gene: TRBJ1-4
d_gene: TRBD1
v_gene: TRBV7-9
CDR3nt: TGTGCCAGCAGCCCCGGGACAGGGTATGAAAAACTGTTTTTT
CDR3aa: CASSPGTGYEKLFF

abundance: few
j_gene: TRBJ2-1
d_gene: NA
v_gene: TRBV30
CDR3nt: TGTGCCTGGAGTGATTCAGGTGAGCAGTTCTTC
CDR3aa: CAWSDSGEQFF

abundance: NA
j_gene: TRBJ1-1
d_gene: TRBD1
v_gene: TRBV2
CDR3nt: TGTGCCAGCAGCGACAGGGGGCATAGGGACACTGAAGCTTTCTTT
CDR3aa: CASSDRGHRDTEAFF

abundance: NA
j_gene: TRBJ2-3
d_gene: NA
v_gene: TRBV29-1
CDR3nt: TGCAGCGGTGAACAGGTGCACCTCACAGATACGCAGTATTTT
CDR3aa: CSGEQVHLTDTQYF

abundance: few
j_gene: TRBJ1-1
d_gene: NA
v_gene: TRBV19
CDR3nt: TGTGCCAGTATGGATCAGGGCCGGGGGAACACTGAAGCTTTCTTT
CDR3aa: CASMDQGRGNTEAFF

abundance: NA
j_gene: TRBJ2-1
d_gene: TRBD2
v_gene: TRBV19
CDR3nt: TGTGCCAGTTCCGGGACTAGCGTCTTGGAGCAGTTCTTC
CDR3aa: CASSGTSVLEQFF

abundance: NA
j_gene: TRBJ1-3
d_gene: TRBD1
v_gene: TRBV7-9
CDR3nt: TGTGCCAGCAGCGCGGGACAGCCCTCCTCTGGAAACACCATATATTTT
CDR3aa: CASSAGQPSSGNTIYF

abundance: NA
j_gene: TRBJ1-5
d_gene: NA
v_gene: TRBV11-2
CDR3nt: TGTGCCAGCAGCTTATCCAGTAGCAATCAGCCCCAGCATTTT
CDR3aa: CASSLSSSNQPQHF

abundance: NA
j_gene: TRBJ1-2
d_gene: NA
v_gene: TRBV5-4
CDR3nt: TGCGCCAGCAGCCCAACCCTTGCTAGGGGATATGGCTACACCTTC
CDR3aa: CASSPTLARGYGYTF

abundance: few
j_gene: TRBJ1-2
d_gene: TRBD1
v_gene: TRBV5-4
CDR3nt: TGTGCCAGCAAGACAGGGGGCTCGTATGGCTACACCTTC
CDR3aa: CASKTGGSYGYTF